This T cell receptor beta chain was recorded in a study of T cell responses to AZD1222 COVID-19 vaccine. Whole-study results and caveats: Clonal diversity was possibly underestimated, and the donors were mostly white British, with more females. The span of vaccine-associated CD4 TCRs extended across spike, with dominance at 160-218 and 743-854. The study found Spike-specific TCR breadth and depth rose after two AZD1222 doses. Baseline seropositivity characterized only a handful of AZD1222 recipients.

Data came from immunoSEQ multiplex PCR; TCRdb stores just in-frame clones and leaves some out. The data contain roughly 90,000 clones, approximately 90% of them singletons. As regards this clone: Its antigen remains unknown.

From germline, CDR1 is MDHEN and CDR2 SYDVKM. Trimming took off 3 bases at V and 4 bases at J, with 9 bases between the two ends. This CDR3 is built from 13 residues. This clonotype originated in an adult in good health. The chain uses TRBV28 and TRBJ1-2; D gene ambiguous. The specimen was peripheral blood, collected on day 0 of MenACWY control vaccination. The CDR3 DNA reads TGTGCCAGCAGTTTCGGCAGCCCCTATGGCTACACCTTC. Amino acid sequence: CASSFGSPYGYTF.